These T cell receptor beta chains were read from a single sample in a study of Graves' ophthalmopathy and Graves' hyperthyroidism. TCRdb passed the multiplex PCR reads through MiXCR, listing each CDR3 protein once. Among hundreds of thousands of distinct CDR3 sequences, approximately 21% were seen once, and the ten largest hold more than 5.5%. The sequencing input was peripheral blood. Every receptor here comes from a woman under 30 with stable Graves' hyperthyroidism. Some clones in this sample may be carry-over from other donors' samples. CDR3s include the opening cysteine and the closing phenylalanine or tryptophan. The D gene is left open where the match is weak. Part of the rows lack a size; the others show once, few, many or a class for expanded clones.

many	TRBV7-6	TRBJ1-1	TRBD1	TGTGCCAGCAGCCGACAGGGGGCTGAAGCTTTCTTT	CASSRQGAEAFF
.	TRBV7-6	TRBJ2-5	.	TGTGCCAGCAGCCAGGCTCTGGAGGAGACCCAGTACTTC	CASSQALEETQYF
few	TRBV10-1	TRBJ2-7	TRBD2	TGCGCCAGCAGTGAGTCGGTAGCGGGAGGCAAGCAGTACTTC	CASSESVAGGKQYF
many	TRBV12-3/TRBV12-4	TRBJ1-2	.	TGTGCCAGCAGTTTACCCACAGGCGTCTATGGCTACACCTTC	CASSLPTGVYGYTF
many	TRBV7-9	TRBJ2-7	.	TGTGCCAGCAGCTTAGGGGCCAGGAATCCCTACGAGCAGTACTTC	CASSLGARNPYEQYF
many	TRBV16	TRBJ1-2	.	TGTGCCAGCGGAAACAATGTGCCCGACAGGAGGGCTAACTATGGCTACACCTTC	CASGNNVPDRRANYGYTF
many	TRBV12-5	TRBJ1-1	.	TGTGCTAGTGGTTTGGTAGTCGGGAACACTGAAGCTTTCTTT	CASGLVVGNTEAFF
many	TRBV6-1	TRBJ2-5	.	TGTGCCAGCAGTGTGACAACGCCAGGGTTAGAGACCCAGTACTTC	CASSVTTPGLETQYF
.	TRBV7-2	TRBJ1-1	TRBD1	TGTGCCAGCAGTTTCAGCCCTACAGGGGTTACTGAAGCTTTCTTT	CASSFSPTGVTEAFF
many	TRBV12-3/TRBV12-4	TRBJ1-6	.	TGTGCCAGCAGTTTATCCCTATTTAATTCACCCCTCCACTTT	CASSLSLFNSPLHF